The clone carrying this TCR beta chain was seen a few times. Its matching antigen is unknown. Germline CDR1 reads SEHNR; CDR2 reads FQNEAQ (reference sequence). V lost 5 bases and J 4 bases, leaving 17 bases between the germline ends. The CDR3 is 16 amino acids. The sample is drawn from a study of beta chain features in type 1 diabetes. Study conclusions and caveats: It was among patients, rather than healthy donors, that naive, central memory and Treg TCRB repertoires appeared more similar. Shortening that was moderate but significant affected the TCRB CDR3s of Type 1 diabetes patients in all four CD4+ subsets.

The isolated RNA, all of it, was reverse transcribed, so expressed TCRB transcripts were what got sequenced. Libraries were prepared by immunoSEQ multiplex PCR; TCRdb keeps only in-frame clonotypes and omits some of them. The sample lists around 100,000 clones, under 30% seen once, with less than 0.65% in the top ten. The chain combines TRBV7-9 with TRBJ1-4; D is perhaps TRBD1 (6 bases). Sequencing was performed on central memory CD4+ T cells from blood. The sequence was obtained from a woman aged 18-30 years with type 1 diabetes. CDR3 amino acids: CASSIPPGQINEKLFF. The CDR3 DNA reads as TGTGCCAGCAGCATTCCCCCAGGACAGATTAATGAAAAACTGTTTTTT.